Described below is a single TCR beta chain sequence and its context. Its specificity is unknown. This sample is part of a study of PD-1 blockade in classical Hodgkin lymphoma. Study-wide results and caveats: Why repertoires differed is undefined; disease activity or prior therapy possibly contributed. Reported baseline diversity: healthy donors highest, relapsed/refractory patients lowest.

Time point defined: newly diagnosed, previously untreated cHL patient sample. Newly diagnosed classical Hodgkin lymphoma PBMCs, still untreated, provided the comparison samples. Data came from immunoSEQ multiplex PCR; TCRdb stores just in-frame clones and leaves some out. The sample lists over 60,000 clones, 85% to 95% occurring once. This sequence originates from a human donor with classical Hodgkin lymphoma. The sequenced material came from peripheral blood mononuclear cells (PBMCs).

CDR3 DNA sequence: TGTGCCAGCAGGTTTACAGGGAGCCCCAAAAGCAATCAGCCCCAGCATTTT. This gives the protein CASRFTGSPKSNQPQHF. J is TRBJ1-5 and V is TRBV2; D possibly corresponds to TRBD1 (6 bases). CDR3 length: 17 amino acids. The V gene's germline CDR1 is SNHLY and CDR2 FYNNEI. V was cut by 6 bases and J by 1 base, with 19 bases left in between.